Detailed here is one T cell receptor beta chain. This specimen belongs to a study of control samples from healthy donors and cancer patients. Germline V gives CDR1 LNHDA, CDR2 SQIVND (reference sequence). With 4 bases clipped from V and 2 bases from J, the junction kept 2 bases outside the gene matches. The CDR3 totals 14 residues. Data came from immunoSEQ multiplex PCR; TCRdb stores just in-frame clones and leaves some out. The sample lists approximately 210,000 clones, 91% occurring once. The material sequenced was blood. The clonotype comes from a man aged 30 to 45 in good health. V gene TRBV19 combines with J gene TRBJ2-1, with 7 bases lining up with TRBD1. The chain's CDR3 is CASSSGQAYNEQFF. Here the CDR3 DNA reads TGTGCCAGTAGTAGCGGACAGGCCTACAATGAGCAGTTCTTC.